What follows are 23 T cell receptor beta chains derived from one specimen sequenced in a study of CD8 T cells in ankylosing spondylitis. Their cognate antigens are unknown. MiXCR was run by TCRdb on the 5' RACE reads, yielding one entry per CDR3 protein. This table has around 770,000 distinct CDR3 sequences, around 20% appearing once. Study-wide results and caveats: For ankylosing spondylitis blood, a TCR beta motif of under ten highly homologous variants appeared characteristic.

Sequencing input: blood, either unsorted or a sorted T cell fraction (not recorded which). Receptor source: a male donor with ankylosing spondylitis.

There are a few counts of this clonotype. The rearrangement joins TRBV25-1 to TRBJ1-3; 7 nucleotides match TRBD1. Germline V CDR1 and CDR2: MGHDK, SYGVNS. V was pared by 4 bases and J by 2 bases, with 2 bases of the junction left unmatched. The CDR3 is made up of 14 amino acids. The CDR3 bases are TGTGCCAGCAGTGGGACAGGACCTGGAAACACCATATATTTT. It yields the protein CASSGTGPGNTIYF.

This clonotype came up a few times. The chain's CDR3 is CSVKAGGSYNEQFF. CDR3 coding DNA: TGCAGCGTTAAAGCGGGAGGATCCTACAATGAGCAGTTCTTC. V and J are TRBV29-1 and TRBJ2-1, with 9 bases identical to TRBD2. Germline-derived CDR1 and CDR2 are SQVTM and ANQGSEA. V lost 5 bases and J lost 1; bases outside the gene matches: 3. The CDR3 is 14 residues long.

The chain uses TRBV3-1 and TRBJ2-7; 8 bases line up with TRBD2. The CDR3 runs 14 residues. Trimming took 3 bases from V and 6 from J; bases not matched to a gene: 7. Germline values: CDR1 LGHDT, CDR2 YNNKEL (reference sequence). CDR3 region: CASSQGSGIGEQYF. CDR3 DNA sequence: TGTGCCAGCAGCCAGGGTAGCGGGATCGGCGAGCAGTACTTC.

There are a few counts of this clonotype. CDR3 residues: CSARRSRTGAYEQYF. Written as DNA, the CDR3 is TGCAGTGCGAGGAGGTCCAGGACCGGGGCCTACGAGCAGTACTTC. The chain uses TRBV20-1 and TRBJ2-7, with D perhaps matching TRBD2 (5 bases). The CDR3 runs to 15 residues. Looked up from germline, CDR1 is DFQATT and CDR2 is SNEGSKA (reference sequence). The ends were cut back, 6 bases at V and 2 bases at J, with 20 bases in the middle.

The chain recombines TRBV20-1 with TRBJ2-1, with 7 bases aligning to TRBD1. This CDR3 region has 14 residues. V was pared by 3 bases and J by 4 bases, with 6 bases of the junction left unmatched. Looked up from germline, CDR1 is DFQATT and CDR2 is SNEGSKA (reference sequence). In DNA, the CDR3 is TGCAGTGCTAGGAGGGGGCCCCGATACAATGAGCAGTTCTTC. Protein product: CSARRGPRYNEQFF.

The genes are TRBV12-3 or TRBV12-4 and TRBJ2-3; D may be TRBD1 or TRBD2 (6 bases each). The CDR3 runs to 15 residues. Trimming left V 4 bases short and J 4 bases short, with 15 bases between. The CDR3 protein is CASSSPPEGADTQYF. The CDR3 region has the DNA TGTGCCAGCAGTTCCCCCCCGGAGGGGGCAGATACGCAGTATTTT.

This clonotype was picked up a small number of times. The genes are TRBV11-3 and TRBJ2-5; D is unclear. CDR1 and CDR2 from the germline V gene are SGHNT and YENEEA. V was clipped by 0 bases and J by 0 bases, with 8 bases between them. The CDR3 sequence is 15 residues long. The CDR3 coding sequence is TGTGCCAGCAGCTTAGACGGCACCAACCAAGAGACCCAGTACTTC. Translated: CASSLDGTNQETQYF.

The rearrangement uses TRBV12-3 or TRBV12-4 and TRBJ2-3; D is unclear. This CDR3 spans 17 amino acids. The V and J ends lost 4 bases and 2 bases respectively, with 19 bases between them. CDR3 amino acids: CASSSPSEIPNTDTQYF. As DNA, the CDR3 is TGTGCCAGCAGTTCCCCCTCGGAGATACCTAACACAGATACGCAGTATTTT.

The V gene is TRBV20-1, the J gene TRBJ2-5, with TRBD2 matching over 10 bases. CDR1 and CDR2 from the germline V gene are DFQATT and SNEGSKA (reference sequence). Trimming at V came to 6 bases and at J to 1 base, leaving 14 bases not matched to a gene. The CDR3 contains 17 residues. The CDR3 loop is CSATTSGLRLTQETQYF. The CDR3 bases are TGCAGTGCCACGACTAGCGGGCTTCGGCTGACCCAAGAGACCCAGTACTTC.

The V and J genes are TRBV28 and TRBJ1-2, with 8 nucleotides matching TRBD1. The trim removed 7 bases at V and 4 bases at J, leaving 5 bases unmatched. CDR1 is MDHEN and CDR2 is SYDVKM in the germline V gene. CDR3 size: 13 residues. DNA of the CDR3: TGTGCCAGCATTTATGACAGGGGCTATGGCTACACCTTC. Its translation is CASIYDRGYGYTF.

This rearrangement joins TRBV20-1 to TRBJ2-7; D remains unclear. This CDR3 has 13 amino acids. The germline gives CDR1 DFQATT, CDR2 SNEGSKA (reference sequence). Trimming cost V 3 bases and J 0 bases, with 9 bases left between them. DNA for the CDR3: TGCAGTGCTAGGGTCCGGAGCTCCTACGAGCAGTACTTC. As protein: CSARVRSSYEQYF.

The rearrangement uses TRBV6-1 and TRBJ2-7; no clear D. The V and J ends lost 3 bases and 0 bases respectively, with 12 bases between them. Germline loops: CDR1 MNHNS, CDR2 SASEGT. CDR3 length equals 15 residues. The DNA of the CDR3 is TGTGCCAGCAGTGAGTTCAGTGACCACTCCTACGAGCAGTACTTC. It specifies CASSEFSDHSYEQYF.

The rearrangement joins TRBV5-1 to TRBJ1-1; D not certain. The V and J ends lost 0 bases and 3 bases respectively, with 12 bases between them. The CDR3 runs to 15 residues. The germline gives CDR1 SGHRS, CDR2 YFSETQ. CDR3 amino acids: CASSLGLSGDTEAFF. The CDR3 DNA reads TGCGCCAGCAGCTTGGGGTTAAGTGGGGACACTGAAGCTTTCTTT.

This clonotype was found a few times. Here the CDR3 reads CASSQVATNTGELFF. The DNA for the CDR3 is TGCGCCAGCAGCCAAGTAGCGACGAACACCGGGGAGCTGTTTTTT. The J gene is TRBJ2-2, the V gene TRBV4-1, with D possibly TRBD2 on 5 matching bases. CDR3 size: 15 residues. Germline CDR1 reads MGHRA; CDR2 reads YSYEKL. Trimming removed 1 base from V and 0 bases from J, with 6 bases in between.

V gene TRBV7-9 combines with J gene TRBJ2-5; possibly TRBD2 for D (6 bases). Germline values: CDR1 SEHNR, CDR2 FQNEAQ (reference sequence). The V and J ends lost 4 bases and 5 bases respectively, with 17 bases between them. CDR3 length: 15 residues. CDR3 loop: CASSSRDSPHETQYF. The CDR3 DNA reads as TGTGCCAGCAGCTCCCGGGACTCCCCACACGAGACCCAGTACTTC.

The chain uses TRBV7-2 and TRBJ2-1; D is unclear. There are 13 residues in the CDR3. V was cut by 2 bases and J by 7 bases, with 9 bases left in between. Germline CDR1 reads SGHTA; CDR2 reads FQGNSA. CDR3 DNA: TGTGCCAGCAGCTTAAACGGAGCTAATGAGCAGTTCTTC. The encoded protein is CASSLNGANEQFF.

The chain is built from TRBV29-1 and TRBJ2-1; 11 nucleotides agree with TRBD2. The CDR3 covers 15 residues. J was trimmed by 0 bases and V by 3 bases; bases with no gene match: 1. Looked up from germline, CDR1 is SQVTM and CDR2 is ANQGSEA. This CDR3 reads CSVELAGGSYNEQFF. In DNA form, the CDR3 reads TGCAGCGTTGAGCTAGCGGGGGGCTCCTACAATGAGCAGTTCTTC.

The chain uses TRBV29-1 and TRBJ2-7; 12 nucleotides align to TRBD2. The CDR3 length is 15 residues. Germline CDR1 reads SQVTM; CDR2 reads ANQGSEA. The V and J ends lost 4 bases and 5 bases, in that order; junction bases with no gene match: 9. The DNA for the CDR3 is TGCAGCGTTGGTAAAGGACTAGCGGGAATGAACGAGCAGTACTTC. It translates to CSVGKGLAGMNEQYF.

This clonotype was counted between two and nine times. This rearrangement joins TRBV4-1 to TRBJ2-7; 7 bases are a match to TRBD1. The ends lost 2 bases at V and 2 bases at J; junction bases unmatched: 3. The CDR3 contains 14 residues. Germline loops: CDR1 MGHRA, CDR2 YSYEKL. The CDR3 spells CASSQQQGTYEQYF. The CDR3 region has the DNA TGCGCCAGCAGCCAACAACAGGGGACCTACGAGCAGTACTTC.

This clonotype came up a few times. The chain has TRBV4-1 and TRBJ2-7, with 8 bases aligning to TRBD2. This CDR3 region has 14 residues. V lost 2 bases to trimming and J lost 5 bases; unmatched junction nucleotides: 5. Germline V gene sequence: CDR1 MGHRA, CDR2 YSYEKL. The CDR3 DNA sequence: TGCGCCAGCAGCCAACGAAGCGGGAGAGACGAGCAGTACTTC. Its translation: CASSQRSGRDEQYF.

The V gene is TRBV28, the J gene TRBJ2-5; D call uncertain. Trimming cost V 6 bases and J 0 bases, with 11 bases left between them. Germline V lookup: CDR1 MDHEN, CDR2 SYDVKM. The CDR3 spans 14 residues. The CDR3 DNA sequence: TGTGCCAGCAGCTCATTGGCGTACCAAGAGACCCAGTACTTC. Its protein is CASSSLAYQETQYF.

The V gene is TRBV7-9, the J gene TRBJ2-2, with a tentative D call TRBD1 (6 bases). The V end lost 5 bases, the J end lost 3 bases, and 10 bases lay between the germline ends. The CDR3 length is 14 residues. Germline-derived CDR1 and CDR2 are SEHNR and FQNEAQ (reference sequence). CDR3 nucleotide sequence: TGTGCCAGCAGCCAGGGGCCCGACACCGGGGAGCTGTTTTTT. This encodes CASSQGPDTGELFF.

This rearrangement joins TRBV30 to TRBJ1-2; D unresolved. Trimming cost V 3 bases and J 4 bases, with 15 bases left between them. CDR1 and CDR2 (germline): GTSNPN, SVGIG (reference sequence). The CDR3 has 14 residues. DNA for the CDR3: TGTGCCTGGAGGGTTGGGAGTCGTGGCTATGGCTACACCTTC. It specifies CAWRVGSRGYGYTF. Using reference TRBV30 and TRBJ1-2 for the parts outside the CDR3, the full variable domain is SQTIHQWPATLVQPVGSPLSLECTVEGTSNPNLYWYRQAAGRGLQLLFYSVGIGQISSEVPQNLSASRPQDRQFILSSKKLLLSDSGFYLCAWRVGSRGYGYTFGSGTRLTVV.